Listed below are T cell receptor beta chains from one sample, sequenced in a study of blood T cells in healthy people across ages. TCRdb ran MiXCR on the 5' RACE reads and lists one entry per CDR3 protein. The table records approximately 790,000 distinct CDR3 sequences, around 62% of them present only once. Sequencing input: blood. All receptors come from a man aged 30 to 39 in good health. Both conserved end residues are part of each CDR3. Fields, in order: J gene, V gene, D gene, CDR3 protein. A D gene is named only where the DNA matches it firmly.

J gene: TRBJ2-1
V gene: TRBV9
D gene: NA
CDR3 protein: CASSVGGAGSNSYNEQFF

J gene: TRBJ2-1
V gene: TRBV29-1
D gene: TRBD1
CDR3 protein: CSARTGGENEQFF

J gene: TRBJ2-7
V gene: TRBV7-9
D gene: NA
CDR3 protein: CASSSRTEPYEQYF

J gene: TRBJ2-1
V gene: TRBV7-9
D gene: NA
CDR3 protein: CASRDGVAETQFF

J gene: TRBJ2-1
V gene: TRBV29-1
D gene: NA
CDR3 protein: CSVGRGGYNEQFF

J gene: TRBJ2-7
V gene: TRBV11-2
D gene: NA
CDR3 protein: CASSLGVGSVTIQYF

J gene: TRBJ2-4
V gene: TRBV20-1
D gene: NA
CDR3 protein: CSATTRTIAKNIQYF

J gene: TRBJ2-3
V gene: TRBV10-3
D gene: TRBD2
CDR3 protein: CAISPGIAGGFTDTQYF

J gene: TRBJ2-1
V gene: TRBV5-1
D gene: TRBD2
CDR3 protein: CASSLGRGRYNEQFF

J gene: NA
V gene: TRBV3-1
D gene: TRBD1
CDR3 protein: CASSAPGTANYEQYF